The entry that follows covers one T cell receptor (beta chain) sequence. The data were taken from a study of blood T cell repertoires in COVID-19. V shed 4 bases and J 8 bases; nucleotides not matched to a gene: 10. Per germline, CDR1 MGHRA and CDR2 YSYEKL. The CDR3 extends over 15 amino acids. Sequenced by immunoSEQ multiplex PCR; TCRdb stores in-frame clones only, minus some. The table lists 300,000 to 400,000 clones, around 87% of them singletons, with over 0.9% in the top ten. The sequenced sample consisted of PBMCs or T cells enriched from blood (not recorded which). This receptor was obtained from a woman aged 25 to 39 with acute COVID-19. The V and J genes are TRBV4-1 and TRBJ2-1; 8 bases line up with TRBD2. DNA for the CDR3: TGCGCCAGCAGCCTTCGAGCGGGGGTTGTCGATGAGCAGTTCTTC. This sequence encodes CASSLRAGVVDEQFF.